This T cell receptor (beta chain) was recovered during a study of Graves' ophthalmopathy and Graves' hyperthyroidism. CDR3 regions of TCR beta were amplified from RNA transcripts. The first-round RT-PCR employed HTBI primers together with the Qiagen OneStep RT-PCR kit. A multiplex PCR was then performed as the second round. TCRdb called the multiplex PCR reads again in MiXCR, with one record for every CDR3 protein. Here the sample spans roughly 600,000 distinct CDR3 sequences, under 45% being singletons. The CDR3 covers 15 residues. Germline assignment: CDR1 SGHDT and CDR2 YYEEEE. V shed 1 base and J shed 0 bases, with 8 bases lying between them.

The source of this sequence is an adult man with Graves' hyperthyroidism. The material sequenced was peripheral blood or thyroid tissue (not recorded which). V and J are TRBV5-6 and TRBJ1-3; D might be TRBD1 (5 bases). The CDR3 DNA reads as TGTGCCAGCAGCTTGTGGGGCAGCTCTGGAAACACCATATATTTT. It yields the protein CASSLWGSSGNTIYF. The full variable domain, with the rest looked up from reference TRBV5-6 and TRBJ1-3, is DAGVTQSPTHLIKTRGQQVTLRCSPKSGHDTVSWYQQALGQGPQFIFQYYEEEERQRGNFPDRFSGHQFPNYSSELNVNALLLGDSALYLCASSLWGSSGNTIYFGEGSWLTVV.